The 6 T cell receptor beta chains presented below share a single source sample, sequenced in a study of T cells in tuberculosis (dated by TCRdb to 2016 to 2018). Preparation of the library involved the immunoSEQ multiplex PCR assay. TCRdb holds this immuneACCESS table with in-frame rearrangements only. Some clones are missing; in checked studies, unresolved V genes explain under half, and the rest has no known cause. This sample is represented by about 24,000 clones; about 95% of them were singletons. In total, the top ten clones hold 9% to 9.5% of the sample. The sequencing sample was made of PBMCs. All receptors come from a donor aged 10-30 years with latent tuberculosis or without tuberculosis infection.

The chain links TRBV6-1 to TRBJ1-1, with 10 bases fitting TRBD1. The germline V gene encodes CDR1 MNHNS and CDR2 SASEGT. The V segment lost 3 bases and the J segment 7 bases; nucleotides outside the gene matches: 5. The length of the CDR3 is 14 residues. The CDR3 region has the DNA TGTGCCAGCAGTGACCCCGACAGGGGGCATGAAGCTTTCTTT. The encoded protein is CASSDPDRGHEAFF.

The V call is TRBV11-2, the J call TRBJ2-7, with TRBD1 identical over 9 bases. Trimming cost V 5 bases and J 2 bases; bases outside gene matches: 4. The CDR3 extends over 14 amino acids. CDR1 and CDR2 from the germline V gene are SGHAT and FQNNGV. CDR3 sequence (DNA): TGTGCCAGCAGCCCCCGGACAGGGGCCTACGAGCAGTACGTC. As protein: CASSPRTGAYEQYV.

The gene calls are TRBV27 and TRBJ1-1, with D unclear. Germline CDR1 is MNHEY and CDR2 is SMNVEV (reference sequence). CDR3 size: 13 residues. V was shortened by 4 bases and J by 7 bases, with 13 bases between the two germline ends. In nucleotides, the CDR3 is TGTGCCAGCAGTTCAGAGTGGGCCGATGAAGCTTTCTTT. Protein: CASSSEWADEAFF.

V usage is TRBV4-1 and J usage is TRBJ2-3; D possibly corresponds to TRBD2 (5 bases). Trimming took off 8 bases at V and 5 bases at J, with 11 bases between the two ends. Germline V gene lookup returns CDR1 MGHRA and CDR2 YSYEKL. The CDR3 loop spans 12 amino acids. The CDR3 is CASAGLRDTQYF. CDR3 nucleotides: TGCGCCAGCGCGGGTCTGCGAGATACGCAGTATTTT.

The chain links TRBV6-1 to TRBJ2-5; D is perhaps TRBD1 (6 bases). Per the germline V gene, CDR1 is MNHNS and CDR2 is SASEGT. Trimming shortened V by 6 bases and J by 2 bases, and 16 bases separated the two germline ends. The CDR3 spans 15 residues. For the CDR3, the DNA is TGTGCCAGCAGCCCCGGGACACGACCTCAAGAGACCCAGTACTTC. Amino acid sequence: CASSPGTRPQETQYF.

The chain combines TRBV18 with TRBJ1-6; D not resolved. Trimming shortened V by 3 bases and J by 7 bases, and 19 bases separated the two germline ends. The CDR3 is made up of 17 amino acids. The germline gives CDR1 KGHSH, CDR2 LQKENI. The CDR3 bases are TGTGCCAGCTCACCTGGGGAGGCGGCCGGAACAAATTCACCCCTCCACTTT. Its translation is CASSPGEAAGTNSPLHF. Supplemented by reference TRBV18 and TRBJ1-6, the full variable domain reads NAGVMQNPRHLVRRRGQEARLRCSPMKGHSHVYWYRQLPEEGLKFMVYLQKENIIDESGMPKERFSAEFPKEGPSILRIQQVVRGDSAAYFCASSPGEAAGTNSPLHFGNGTRLTVT.